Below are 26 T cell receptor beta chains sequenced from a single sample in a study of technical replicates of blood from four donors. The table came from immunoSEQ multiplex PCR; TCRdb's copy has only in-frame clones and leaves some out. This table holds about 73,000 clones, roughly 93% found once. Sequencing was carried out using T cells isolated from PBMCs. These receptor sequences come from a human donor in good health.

CDR3 nucleotides: TGTGCCAGCAGTGATGGGACAGGGTTCAGTGGGACCGGGGAGCTGTTTTTT. Translating it yields CASSDGTGFSGTGELFF. The chain carries TRBV2 and TRBJ2-2, with TRBD1 matching 9 bases. Looked up from germline, CDR1 is SNHLY and CDR2 is FYNNEI. This CDR3 is built from 17 residues. V lost 3 bases, J lost 5 bases, and 10 bases stayed unmatched. The full variable domain, rest sourced from reference TRBV2 and TRBJ2-2, is EPEVTQTPSHQVTQMGQEVILRCVPISNHLYFYWYRQILGQKVEFLVSFYNNEISEKSEIFDDQFSVERPDGSNFTLKIRSTKLEDSAMYFCASSDGTGFSGTGELFFGEGSRLTVL.

For the CDR3, the DNA is TGTGCCAGCAGTGATCGGGGACTAGCGGGAGTTAACTCCTACGAGCAGTACTTC. Translated: CASSDRGLAGVNSYEQYF. V and J are TRBV6-1 and TRBJ2-7; 14 bases fit TRBD2. CDR1 is MNHNS, CDR2 SASEGT, per germline. The CDR3 length is 18 residues. Trimming at V came to 3 bases and at J to 0 bases, leaving 7 bases not matched to a gene.

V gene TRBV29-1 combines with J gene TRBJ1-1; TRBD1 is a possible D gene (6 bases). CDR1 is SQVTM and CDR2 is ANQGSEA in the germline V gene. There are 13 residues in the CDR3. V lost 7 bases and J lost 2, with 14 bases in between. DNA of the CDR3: TGCAGCGCCGCAGGGGAGGGAAACACTGAAGCTTTCTTT. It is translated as CSAAGEGNTEAFF.

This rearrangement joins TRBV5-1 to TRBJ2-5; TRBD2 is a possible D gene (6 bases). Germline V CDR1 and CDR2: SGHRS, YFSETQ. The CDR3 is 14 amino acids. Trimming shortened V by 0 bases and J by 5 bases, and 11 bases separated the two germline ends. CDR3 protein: CASSLVPRGETQYF. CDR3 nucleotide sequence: TGCGCCAGCAGCTTGGTCCCCCGGGGGGAGACCCAGTACTTC.

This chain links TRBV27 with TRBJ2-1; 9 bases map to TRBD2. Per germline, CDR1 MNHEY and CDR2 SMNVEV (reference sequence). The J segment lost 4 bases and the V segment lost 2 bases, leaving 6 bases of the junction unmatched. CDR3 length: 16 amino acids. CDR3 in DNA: TGTGCCAGCAGTTTAACAGCGGGGGGTTTTTACAATGAGCAGTTCTTC. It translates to CASSLTAGGFYNEQFF.

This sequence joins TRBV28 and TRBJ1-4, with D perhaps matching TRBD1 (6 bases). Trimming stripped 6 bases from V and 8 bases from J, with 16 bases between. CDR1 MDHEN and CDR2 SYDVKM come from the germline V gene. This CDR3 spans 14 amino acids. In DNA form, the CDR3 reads TGTGCCAGCAGCCCTGGACAGCTTCACGAAAAACTGTTTTTT. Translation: CASSPGQLHEKLFF.

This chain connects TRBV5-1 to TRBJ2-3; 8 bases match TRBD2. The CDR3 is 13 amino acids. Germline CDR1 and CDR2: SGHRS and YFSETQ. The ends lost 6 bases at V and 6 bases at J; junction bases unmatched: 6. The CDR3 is CASTREGGDTQYF. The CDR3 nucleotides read TGCGCCAGCACACGGGAGGGAGGGGATACGCAGTATTTT.

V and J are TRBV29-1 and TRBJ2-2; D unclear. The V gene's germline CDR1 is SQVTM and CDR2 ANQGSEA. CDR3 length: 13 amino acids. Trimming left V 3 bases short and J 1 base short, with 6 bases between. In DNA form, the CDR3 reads TGCAGCGTTGAGTCCCTGAACACCGGGGAGCTGTTTTTT. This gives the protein CSVESLNTGELFF.

CDR3 amino acids: CSAGTGGNPETQYF. DNA of the CDR3: TGCAGCGCTGGGACAGGGGGCAATCCGGAGACCCAGTACTTC. The chain recombines TRBV29-1 with TRBJ2-5, with 12 bases fitting TRBD1. The V gene's germline CDR1 is SQVTM and CDR2 ANQGSEA. There are 14 residues in the CDR3. V gave up 7 bases and J gave up 5 bases; unmatched junction bases: 8.

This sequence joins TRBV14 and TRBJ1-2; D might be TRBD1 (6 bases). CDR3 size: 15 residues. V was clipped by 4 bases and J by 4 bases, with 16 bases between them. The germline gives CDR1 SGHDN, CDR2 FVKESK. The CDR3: CASSLYGGQSYGYTF. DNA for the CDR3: TGTGCCAGCAGCCTCTACGGTGGACAGAGCTATGGCTACACCTTC.

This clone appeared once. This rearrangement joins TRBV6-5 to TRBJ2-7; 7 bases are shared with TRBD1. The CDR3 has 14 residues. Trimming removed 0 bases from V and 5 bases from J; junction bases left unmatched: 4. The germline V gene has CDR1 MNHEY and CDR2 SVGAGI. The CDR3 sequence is CASSYSDRENEQYF. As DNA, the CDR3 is TGTGCCAGCAGTTACTCCGACAGGGAGAACGAGCAGTACTTC.

This CDR3 is CASADRGLGIDTQYF. The CDR3 coding sequence is TGTGCCAGTGCAGACAGGGGTCTCGGGATAGATACGCAGTATTTT. This chain joins TRBV19 and TRBJ2-3; 8 bases match TRBD1. CDR3 length equals 15 residues. In germline, CDR1 is LNHDA, CDR2 SQIVND (reference sequence). With V trimmed by 8 bases and J by 5 bases, 12 bases remained unmatched.

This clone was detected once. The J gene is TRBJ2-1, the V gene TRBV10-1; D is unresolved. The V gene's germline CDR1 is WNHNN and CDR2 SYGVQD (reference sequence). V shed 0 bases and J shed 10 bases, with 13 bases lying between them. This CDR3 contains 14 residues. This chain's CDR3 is CASSESDPRREQFF. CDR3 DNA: TGCGCCAGCAGTGAGTCCGACCCTAGGCGCGAGCAGTTCTTC.

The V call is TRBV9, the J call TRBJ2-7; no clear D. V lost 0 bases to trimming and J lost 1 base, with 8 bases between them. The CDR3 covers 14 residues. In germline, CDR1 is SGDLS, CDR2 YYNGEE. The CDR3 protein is CASSVGGRSYEQYF. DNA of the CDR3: TGTGCCAGCAGCGTAGGAGGCAGATCCTACGAGCAGTACTTC.

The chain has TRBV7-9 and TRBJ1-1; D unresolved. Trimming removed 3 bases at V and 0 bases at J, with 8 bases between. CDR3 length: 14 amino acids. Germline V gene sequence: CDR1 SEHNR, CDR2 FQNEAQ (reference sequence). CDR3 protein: CASSFGFMNTEAFF. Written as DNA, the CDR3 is TGTGCCAGCAGCTTCGGGTTCATGAACACTGAAGCTTTCTTT.

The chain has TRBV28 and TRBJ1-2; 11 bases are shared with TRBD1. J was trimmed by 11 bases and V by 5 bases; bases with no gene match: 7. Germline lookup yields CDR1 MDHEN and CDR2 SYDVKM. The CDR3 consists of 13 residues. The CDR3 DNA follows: TGTGCCAGCAGTACACCGGGACAGGGGGGTTACACCTTC. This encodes CASSTPGQGGYTF.

This CDR3 reads CASSIGQGAYEAFF. The CDR3 bases are TGTGCCAGTAGTATCGGCCAGGGGGCATACGAAGCTTTCTTT. This rearrangement joins TRBV19 to TRBJ1-1, with 8 positions matching TRBD1. The CDR3 contains 14 residues. Germline V gene lookup returns CDR1 LNHDA and CDR2 SQIVND (reference sequence). With V trimmed by 3 bases and J by 8 bases, 8 bases remained unmatched. The whole variable domain, filled in from reference TRBV19 and TRBJ1-1, reads DGGITQSPKYLFRKEGQNVTLSCEQNLNHDAMYWYRQDPGQGLRLIYYSQIVNDFQKGDIAEGYSVSREKKESFPLTVTSAQKNPTAFYLCASSIGQGAYEAFFGQGTRLTVV.

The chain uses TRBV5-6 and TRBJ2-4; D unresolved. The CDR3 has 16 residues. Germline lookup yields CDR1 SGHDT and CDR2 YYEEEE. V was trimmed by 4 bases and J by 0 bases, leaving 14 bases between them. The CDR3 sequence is CASSETGRIAKNIQYF. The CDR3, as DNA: TGTGCCAGCAGCGAAACTGGGCGAATAGCCAAAAACATTCAGTACTTC.

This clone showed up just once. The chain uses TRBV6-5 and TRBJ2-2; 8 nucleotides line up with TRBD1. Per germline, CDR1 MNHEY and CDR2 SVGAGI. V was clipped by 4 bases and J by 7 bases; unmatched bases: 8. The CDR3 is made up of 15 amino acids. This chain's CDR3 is CASSSGQGWNGELFF. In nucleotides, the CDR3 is TGTGCCAGCAGTTCTGGACAGGGATGGAACGGGGAGCTGTTTTTT.

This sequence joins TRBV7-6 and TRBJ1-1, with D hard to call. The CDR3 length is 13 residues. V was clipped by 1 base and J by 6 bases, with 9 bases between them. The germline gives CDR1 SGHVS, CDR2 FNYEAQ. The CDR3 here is CASSLEQVSEAFF. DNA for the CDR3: TGTGCCAGCAGCTTAGAACAAGTCTCTGAAGCTTTCTTT. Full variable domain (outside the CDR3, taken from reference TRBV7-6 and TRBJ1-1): GAGVSQSPRYKVTKRGQDVALRCDPISGHVSLYWYRQALGQGPEFLTYFNYEAQQDKSGLPNDRFSAERPEGSISTLTIQRTEQRDSAMYRCASSLEQVSEAFFGQGTRLTVV.

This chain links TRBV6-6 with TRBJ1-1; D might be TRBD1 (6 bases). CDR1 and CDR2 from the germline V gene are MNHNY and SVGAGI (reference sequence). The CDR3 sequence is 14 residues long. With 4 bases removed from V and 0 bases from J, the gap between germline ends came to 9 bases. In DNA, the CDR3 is TGTGCCAGCAGTTTGGACAGATTGAACACTGAAGCTTTCTTT. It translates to CASSLDRLNTEAFF.

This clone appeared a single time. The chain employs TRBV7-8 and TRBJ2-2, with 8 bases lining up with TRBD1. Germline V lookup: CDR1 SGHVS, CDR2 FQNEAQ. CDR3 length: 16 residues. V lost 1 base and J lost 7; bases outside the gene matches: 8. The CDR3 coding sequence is TGTGCCAGCAGCTTAGTTCCAGGGGGCCTTTACGGGGAGCTGTTTTTT. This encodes CASSLVPGGLYGELFF.

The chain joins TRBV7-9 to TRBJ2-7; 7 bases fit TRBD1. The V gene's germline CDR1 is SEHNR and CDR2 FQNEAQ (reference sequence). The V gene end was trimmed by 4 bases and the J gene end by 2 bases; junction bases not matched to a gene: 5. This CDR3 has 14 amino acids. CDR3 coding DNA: TGTGCCAGCAGCTACCGGACAGGAGCCTACGAGCAGTACTTC. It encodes CASSYRTGAYEQYF. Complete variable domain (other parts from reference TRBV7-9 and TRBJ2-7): DTGVSQNPRHKITKRGQNVTFRCDPISEHNRLYWYRQTLGQGPEFLTYFQNEAQLEKSRLLSDRFSAERPKGSFSTLEIQRTEQGDSAMYLCASSYRTGAYEQYFGPGTRLTVT.

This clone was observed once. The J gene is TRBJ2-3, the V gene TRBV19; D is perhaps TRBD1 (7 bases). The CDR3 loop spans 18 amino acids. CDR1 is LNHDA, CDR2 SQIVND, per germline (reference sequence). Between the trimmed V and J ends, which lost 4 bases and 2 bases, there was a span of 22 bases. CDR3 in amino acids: CASSTRLHRGGYTDTQYF. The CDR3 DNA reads TGTGCCAGTAGTACACGCCTCCACAGGGGAGGCTACACAGATACGCAGTATTTT.

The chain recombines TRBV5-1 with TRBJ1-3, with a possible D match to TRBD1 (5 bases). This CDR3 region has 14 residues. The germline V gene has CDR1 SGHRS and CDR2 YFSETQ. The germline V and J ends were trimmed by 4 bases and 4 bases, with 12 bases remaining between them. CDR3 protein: CASSQAGPGNTIYF. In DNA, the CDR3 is TGCGCCAGCAGCCAGGCGGGGCCCGGAAACACCATATATTTT.

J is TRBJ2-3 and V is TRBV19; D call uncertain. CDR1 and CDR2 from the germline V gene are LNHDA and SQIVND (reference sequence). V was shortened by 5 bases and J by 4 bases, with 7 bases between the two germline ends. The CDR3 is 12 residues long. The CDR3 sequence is CASSRVPDTQYF. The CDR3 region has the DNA TGTGCCAGTAGTCGGGTCCCAGATACGCAGTATTTT.